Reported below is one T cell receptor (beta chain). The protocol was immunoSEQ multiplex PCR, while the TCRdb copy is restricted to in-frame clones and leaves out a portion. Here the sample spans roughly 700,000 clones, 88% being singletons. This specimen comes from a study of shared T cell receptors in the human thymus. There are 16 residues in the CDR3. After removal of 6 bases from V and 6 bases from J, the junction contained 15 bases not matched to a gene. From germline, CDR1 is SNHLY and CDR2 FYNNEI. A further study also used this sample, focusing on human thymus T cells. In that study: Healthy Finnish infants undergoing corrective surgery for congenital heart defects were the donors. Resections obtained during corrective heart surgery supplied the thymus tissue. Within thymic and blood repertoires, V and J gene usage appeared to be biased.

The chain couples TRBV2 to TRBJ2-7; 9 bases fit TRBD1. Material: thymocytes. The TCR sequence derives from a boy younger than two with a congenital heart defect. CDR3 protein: CASRDRGLGDTCEQYF. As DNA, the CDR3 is TGTGCCAGCAGGGACAGGGGTCTTGGGGACACCTGCGAGCAGTACTTC. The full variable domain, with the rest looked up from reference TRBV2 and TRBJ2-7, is EPEVTQTPSHQVTQMGQEVILRCVPISNHLYFYWYRQILGQKVEFLVSFYNNEISEKSEIFDDQFSVERPDGSNFTLKIRSTKLEDSAMYFCASRDRGLGDTCEQYFGPGTRLTVT.